The rows below give T cell receptor beta chains drawn from one sample of a study of blood T cells in healthy people across ages. MiXCR, applied by TCRdb to the 5' RACE reads, yields one record per CDR3 protein. Seen here are about 570,000 distinct CDR3 sequences, about 26% observed once, and the top ten hold roughly 20%. Sequenced material: blood. These receptors originate from a woman aged 70-85 years in good health. The CDR3 runs from the conserved cysteine through the conserved F or W. D genes are given only for firm matches. The size entry is marked missing in some rows and otherwise reads once, few, many or a size class.

clone size: NA
J gene: TRBJ2-1
D gene: NA
V gene: TRBV11-2
CDR3 protein: CASSSRQVSSYNEQFF
CDR3 DNA: TGTGCCAGCAGCTCACGACAGGTTAGCTCCTACAATGAGCAGTTCTTC

clone size: few
J gene: TRBJ2-1
D gene: NA
V gene: TRBV20-1
CDR3 protein: CSAGGQQGPRYNEQFF
CDR3 DNA: TGCAGTGCCGGAGGGCAACAGGGCCCCCGTTACAATGAGCAGTTCTTC

clone size: NA
J gene: TRBJ2-1
D gene: NA
V gene: TRBV7-9
CDR3 protein: CASSNSEAGPYNEQFF
CDR3 DNA: TGTGCCAGCAGCAATAGCGAGGCCGGCCCCTACAATGAGCAGTTCTTC

clone size: NA
J gene: TRBJ2-5
D gene: TRBD2
V gene: TRBV7-3
CDR3 protein: CASGEGETQYF
CDR3 DNA: TGTGCCAGCGGGGAGGGGGAGACCCAGTACTTC

clone size: NA
J gene: TRBJ1-5
D gene: NA
V gene: TRBV4-2
CDR3 protein: CASSQEPHQPQHF
CDR3 DNA: TGTGCCAGCAGCCAAGAACCACACCAGCCCCAGCATTTT

clone size: few
J gene: TRBJ1-1
D gene: NA
V gene: TRBV2
CDR3 protein: CASSEDGITEAFF
CDR3 DNA: TGTGCCAGCAGTGAGGACGGGATCACTGAAGCTTTCTTT

clone size: NA
J gene: TRBJ2-1
D gene: NA
V gene: TRBV27
CDR3 protein: CASSFSGGRNNEQFF
CDR3 DNA: TGTGCCAGCAGTTTTAGTGGGGGCCGAAACAATGAGCAGTTCTTC

clone size: NA
J gene: TRBJ2-5
D gene: NA
V gene: TRBV20-1
CDR3 protein: CSAPNQLQETQYF
CDR3 DNA: TGCAGTGCTCCGAACCAGCTCCAAGAGACCCAGTACTTC

clone size: NA
J gene: TRBJ2-7
D gene: TRBD2
V gene: TRBV7-2
CDR3 protein: CASSLSLILAGMGEQYF
CDR3 DNA: TGTGCCAGCAGCCTAAGCTTAATACTAGCGGGGATGGGCGAGCAGTACTTC

clone size: NA
J gene: TRBJ1-2
D gene: NA
V gene: TRBV3-1
CDR3 protein: CASSQDASGFNYGYTF
CDR3 DNA: TGTGCCAGCAGCCAAGATGCATCAGGGTTCAACTATGGCTACACCTTC

clone size: few
J gene: TRBJ2-7
D gene: NA
V gene: TRBV6-5
CDR3 protein: CASSYLGATLREQYF
CDR3 DNA: TGTGCCAGCAGTTACTTAGGAGCCACCCTGCGCGAGCAGTACTTC

clone size: NA
J gene: TRBJ2-1
D gene: TRBD1
V gene: TRBV5-1
CDR3 protein: CASSSSGTGGYNEQFF
CDR3 DNA: TGCGCCAGCAGCTCCTCCGGGACAGGAGGCTACAATGAGCAGTTCTTC

clone size: few
J gene: TRBJ2-5
D gene: NA
V gene: TRBV4-1
CDR3 protein: CASSQGWVAATQYF
CDR3 DNA: TGCGCCAGCAGCCAAGGGTGGGTAGCAGCGACCCAGTACTTC

clone size: NA
J gene: TRBJ1-2
D gene: NA
V gene: TRBV19
CDR3 protein: CARPGESDYGYTF
CDR3 DNA: TGTGCCAGACCAGGGGAGTCGGACTATGGCTACACCTTC

clone size: few
J gene: TRBJ2-1
D gene: NA
V gene: TRBV7-9
CDR3 protein: CASSLEGGLSPEQFF
CDR3 DNA: TGTGCCAGCAGCTTGGAGGGGGGGCTTTCACCCGAGCAGTTCTTC

clone size: NA
J gene: TRBJ2-6
D gene: NA
V gene: TRBV20-1
CDR3 protein: CSARENSGANVLTF
CDR3 DNA: TGCAGTGCTAGAGAGAACTCTGGGGCCAACGTCCTGACTTTC

clone size: few
J gene: TRBJ1-2
D gene: NA
V gene: TRBV7-3
CDR3 protein: CASSADTGNYGYTF
CDR3 DNA: TGTGCCAGCAGCGCTGATACAGGGAACTATGGCTACACCTTC

clone size: NA
J gene: TRBJ2-7
D gene: NA
V gene: TRBV11-1
CDR3 protein: CASSPRRLDNYEQYF
CDR3 DNA: TGTGCCAGCAGCCCCCGGCGGTTAGATAACTACGAGCAGTACTTC

clone size: NA
J gene: TRBJ1-2
D gene: NA
V gene: TRBV5-5
CDR3 protein: CASSNTGTGYYGYTF
CDR3 DNA: TGTGCCAGCAGTAACACCGGGACGGGGTACTATGGCTACACCTTC

clone size: NA
J gene: TRBJ1-6
D gene: TRBD1
V gene: TRBV29-1
CDR3 protein: CSARAAGQGDSPLHF
CDR3 DNA: TGCAGCGCCCGGGCGGCGGGACAGGGGGATTCACCCCTCCACTTT

clone size: few
J gene: TRBJ2-7
D gene: TRBD1
V gene: TRBV29-1
CDR3 protein: CSVVGDRGNEQYF
CDR3 DNA: TGCAGCGTTGTCGGGGACAGGGGGAACGAGCAGTACTTC

clone size: many
J gene: TRBJ2-5
D gene: NA
V gene: TRBV29-1
CDR3 protein: CSAGRDYQETQYF
CDR3 DNA: TGCAGCGCCGGAAGGGACTACCAAGAGACCCAGTACTTC

clone size: few
J gene: TRBJ2-1
D gene: NA
V gene: TRBV5-1
CDR3 protein: CASSLTGSYNERFF
CDR3 DNA: TGCGCCAGCAGCTTGACGGGGAGCTACAATGAGCGGTTCTTC

clone size: few
J gene: TRBJ2-1
D gene: NA
V gene: TRBV5-1
CDR3 protein: CASSPGPNNEQFF
CDR3 DNA: TGCGCCAGCAGCCCCGGCCCCAACAATGAGCAGTTCTTC

clone size: NA
J gene: TRBJ2-3
D gene: NA
V gene: TRBV2
CDR3 protein: CASRLVGDTQYF
CDR3 DNA: TGTGCCAGCAGGCTTGTTGGAGATACGCAGTATTTT

clone size: NA
J gene: TRBJ2-7
D gene: NA
V gene: TRBV29-1
CDR3 protein: CGVGRTGPYEQYF
CDR3 DNA: TGCGGCGTTGGGAGGACGGGACCCTACGAGCAGTACTTC

clone size: few
J gene: TRBJ1-1
D gene: NA
V gene: TRBV20-1
CDR3 protein: CSARDEGNTEAFF
CDR3 DNA: TGCAGTGCTAGAGATGAGGGGAACACTGAAGCTTTCTTT

clone size: few
J gene: TRBJ1-2
D gene: TRBD1
V gene: TRBV11-1
CDR3 protein: CASSPQSGTGGSGYTF
CDR3 DNA: TGTGCCAGCAGCCCCCAATCCGGGACAGGGGGCTCTGGCTACACCTTC

clone size: few
J gene: TRBJ2-7
D gene: NA
V gene: TRBV4-2
CDR3 protein: CASSRDGQSSYEQYF
CDR3 DNA: TGTGCCAGCAGCCGAGACGGTCAATCCTCCTACGAGCAGTACTTC

clone size: few
J gene: TRBJ2-2
D gene: NA
V gene: TRBV6-5
CDR3 protein: CASSYPGWRGRTGELFF
CDR3 DNA: TGTGCCAGCAGTTACCCCGGTTGGAGGGGGCGCACCGGGGAGCTGTTTTTT

clone size: few
J gene: TRBJ2-7
D gene: NA
V gene: TRBV20-1
CDR3 protein: CSARGIVDEQYF
CDR3 DNA: TGCAGTGCCCGGGGGATCGTCGACGAGCAGTACTTC